The rows below give T cell receptor beta chains drawn from one sample of a study of identical twins. TCRdb re-called the 5' RACE reads with MiXCR, one entry per CDR3 protein. The sample consists of around 1.7 million distinct CDR3 sequences, roughly a third of them appearing once. Sequencing was carried out using cord blood. The receptor source for this set is a newborn girl in good health. CDR3s include the opening cysteine and the closing phenylalanine or tryptophan. The order of the fields is J gene, V gene, clone size, D gene, CDR3 protein, CDR3 DNA. A D gene is named only where the DNA matches it firmly. Part of the rows lack a size; the others show once, few, many or a class for expanded clones.

j_call: TRBJ2-5
v_call: TRBV6-5
clone_size: NA
d_call: NA
cdr3_aa: CASSPTVQETQYF
cdr3_nt: TGTGCCAGCAGTCCGACAGTCCAAGAGACCCAGTACTTC

j_call: TRBJ1-6
v_call: TRBV14
clone_size: NA
d_call: TRBD1
cdr3_aa: CASSPGQGRDSPPHF
cdr3_nt: TGTGCCAGCAGCCCCGGACAGGGGAGGGATTCACCCCCCCACTTT

j_call: TRBJ2-1
v_call: TRBV12-3/TRBV12-4
clone_size: NA
d_call: NA
cdr3_aa: CASSFGQGFYNEQFF
cdr3_nt: TGTGCCAGCAGTTTCGGGCAGGGGTTTTACAATGAGCAGTTCTTC

j_call: TRBJ2-1
v_call: TRBV5-1
clone_size: NA
d_call: NA
cdr3_aa: CASSLQFSYNEQFF
cdr3_nt: TGCGCCAGCAGCTTGCAGTTCTCCTACAATGAGCAGTTCTTC

j_call: TRBJ2-1
v_call: TRBV28
clone_size: NA
d_call: TRBD2
cdr3_aa: CASSPWPGLAGTNEQFF
cdr3_nt: TGTGCCAGCAGTCCCTGGCCGGGACTAGCGGGGACCAATGAGCAGTTCTTC

j_call: TRBJ1-2
v_call: TRBV27
clone_size: few
d_call: TRBD1
cdr3_aa: CASNPDRRTGFYGYTF
cdr3_nt: TGTGCCAGCAACCCCGATCGGAGGACAGGGTTTTATGGCTACACCTTC

j_call: TRBJ1-1
v_call: TRBV7-9
clone_size: few
d_call: NA
cdr3_aa: CASSPNPEAFF
cdr3_nt: TGTGCCAGCAGCCCCAACCCTGAAGCTTTCTTT

j_call: TRBJ2-1
v_call: TRBV7-8
clone_size: NA
d_call: NA
cdr3_aa: CASSLRRVLAVYNEQFF
cdr3_nt: TGTGCCAGCAGCCTCAGACGCGTCTTAGCGGTTTACAATGAGCAGTTCTTC

j_call: TRBJ1-2
v_call: TRBV7-2
clone_size: NA
d_call: TRBD1
cdr3_aa: CASSLERDRGYTF
cdr3_nt: TGTGCCAGCAGCTTAGAACGGGACAGAGGCTACACCTTC

j_call: TRBJ2-1
v_call: TRBV5-1
clone_size: NA
d_call: NA
cdr3_aa: CASSLGPGGVIYNEQFF
cdr3_nt: TGCGCCAGCAGCTTGGGTCCTGGCGGGGTAATCTACAATGAGCAGTTCTTC

j_call: TRBJ2-5
v_call: TRBV20-1
clone_size: NA
d_call: NA
cdr3_aa: CSARDYGGSQYF
cdr3_nt: TGCAGTGCTAGAGATTATGGCGGCTCCCAGTACTTC

j_call: TRBJ2-1
v_call: TRBV24-1
clone_size: few
d_call: TRBD2
cdr3_aa: CATSEPSGRGNEQFF
cdr3_nt: TGTGCCACCAGTGAACCTAGCGGGAGAGGGAATGAGCAGTTCTTC

j_call: TRBJ2-5
v_call: TRBV7-2
clone_size: NA
d_call: NA
cdr3_aa: CASSHLPGGQETQYF
cdr3_nt: TGTGCCAGCAGCCACCTTCCGGGTGGCCAAGAGACCCAGTACTTC

j_call: TRBJ1-6
v_call: TRBV5-1
clone_size: NA
d_call: NA
cdr3_aa: CASSVRSSYNSPLHF
cdr3_nt: TGCGCCAGCAGCGTCAGGAGCTCCTATAATTCACCCCTCCACTTT

j_call: TRBJ2-7
v_call: TRBV2
clone_size: NA
d_call: NA
cdr3_aa: CASRPLEARNYNEQYF
cdr3_nt: TGTGCCAGCAGGCCCTTAGAGGCGAGGAACTACAATGAGCAGTACTTC

j_call: TRBJ1-1
v_call: TRBV29-1
clone_size: few
d_call: TRBD1
cdr3_aa: CSVALGQRNTEAFF
cdr3_nt: TGCAGCGTTGCCCTGGGACAGAGAAACACTGAAGCTTTCTTT

j_call: TRBJ1-5
v_call: TRBV11-1
clone_size: NA
d_call: NA
cdr3_aa: CASSLSSDQPQHF
cdr3_nt: TGTGCCAGCAGCTTATCGAGCGATCAGCCCCAGCATTTT

j_call: TRBJ2-1
v_call: TRBV14
clone_size: NA
d_call: TRBD2
cdr3_aa: CASSKSGGRPSEQFF
cdr3_nt: TGCGCCAGCAGCAAGAGCGGGGGGCGCCCCAGTGAGCAGTTCTTC

j_call: TRBJ1-5
v_call: TRBV12-3/TRBV12-4
clone_size: NA
d_call: TRBD1
cdr3_aa: CASRQGQNQPQHF
cdr3_nt: TGTGCCAGCAGACAGGGACAGAATCAGCCCCAGCATTTT

j_call: TRBJ2-1
v_call: TRBV24-1
clone_size: NA
d_call: TRBD2
cdr3_aa: CATSDPGTSSRVEQFF
cdr3_nt: TGTGCCACCAGTGATCCCGGGACTAGCAGTAGGGTTGAGCAGTTCTTC

j_call: TRBJ1-5
v_call: TRBV20-1
clone_size: NA
d_call: TRBD1
cdr3_aa: CSALNLGTGGAGLLQPQHF
cdr3_nt: TGCAGTGCTCTAAACCTCGGGACAGGGGGCGCGGGGCTACTTCAGCCCCAGCATTTT

j_call: TRBJ2-6
v_call: TRBV4-1
clone_size: NA
d_call: NA
cdr3_aa: CASSQIGGANVLTF
cdr3_nt: TGCGCCAGCAGCCAAATCGGTGGGGCCAACGTCCTGACTTTC

j_call: TRBJ2-7
v_call: TRBV20-1
clone_size: few
d_call: TRBD1
cdr3_aa: CSARDPPGTASYEQYF
cdr3_nt: TGCAGTGCTAGAGACCCCCCCGGGACAGCCTCCTACGAGCAGTACTTC

j_call: TRBJ2-7
v_call: TRBV15
clone_size: NA
d_call: TRBD1
cdr3_aa: CATSRRTGGQQYF
cdr3_nt: TGTGCCACCAGCAGGCGGACAGGGGGCCAGCAGTACTTC